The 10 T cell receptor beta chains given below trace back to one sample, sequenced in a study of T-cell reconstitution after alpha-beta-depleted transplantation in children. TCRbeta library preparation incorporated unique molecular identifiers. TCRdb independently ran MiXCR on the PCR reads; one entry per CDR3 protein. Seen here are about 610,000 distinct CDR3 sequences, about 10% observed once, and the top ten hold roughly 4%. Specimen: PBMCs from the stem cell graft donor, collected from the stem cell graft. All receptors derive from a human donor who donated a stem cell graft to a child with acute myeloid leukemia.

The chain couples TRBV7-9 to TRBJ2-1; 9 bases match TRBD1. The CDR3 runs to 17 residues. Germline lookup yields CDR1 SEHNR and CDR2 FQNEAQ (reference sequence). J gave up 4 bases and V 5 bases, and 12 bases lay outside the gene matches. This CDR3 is CASSPPRTGDGYNEQFF. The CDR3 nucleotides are TGTGCCAGCAGCCCCCCTCGGACAGGGGACGGTTACAATGAGCAGTTCTTC.

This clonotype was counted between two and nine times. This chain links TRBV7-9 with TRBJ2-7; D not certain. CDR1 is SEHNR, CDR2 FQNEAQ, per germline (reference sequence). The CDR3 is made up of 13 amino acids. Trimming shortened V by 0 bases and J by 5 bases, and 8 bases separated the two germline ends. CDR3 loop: CASSLALIHEQYF. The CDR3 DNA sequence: TGTGCCAGCAGCTTAGCGTTGATTCACGAGCAGTACTTC.

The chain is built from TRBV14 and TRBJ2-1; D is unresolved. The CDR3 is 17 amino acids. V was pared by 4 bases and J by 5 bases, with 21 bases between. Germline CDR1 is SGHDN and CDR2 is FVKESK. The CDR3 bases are TGTGCCAGCAGCCGCGGATTGGGCACAGTGGTGAACAATGAGCAGTTCTTC. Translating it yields CASSRGLGTVVNNEQFF.

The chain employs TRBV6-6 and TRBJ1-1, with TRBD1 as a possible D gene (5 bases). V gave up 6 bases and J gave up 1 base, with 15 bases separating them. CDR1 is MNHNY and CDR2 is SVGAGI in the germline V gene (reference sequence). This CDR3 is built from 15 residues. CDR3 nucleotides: TGTGCCAGCAGGATTGTGGGACGGCCGAACACTGAAGCTTTCTTT. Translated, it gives CASRIVGRPNTEAFF.

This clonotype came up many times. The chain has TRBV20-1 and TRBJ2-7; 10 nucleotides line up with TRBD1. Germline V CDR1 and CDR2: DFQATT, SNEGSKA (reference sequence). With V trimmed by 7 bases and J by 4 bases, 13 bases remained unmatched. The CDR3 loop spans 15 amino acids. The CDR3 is CSVPGQGTKRYEQYF. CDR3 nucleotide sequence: TGCAGTGTTCCGGGACAGGGGACTAAAAGATACGAGCAGTACTTC.

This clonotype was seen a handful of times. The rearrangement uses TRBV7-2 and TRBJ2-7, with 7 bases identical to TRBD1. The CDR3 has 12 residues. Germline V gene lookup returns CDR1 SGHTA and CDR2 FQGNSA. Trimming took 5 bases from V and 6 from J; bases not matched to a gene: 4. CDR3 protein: CASSPDRREQYF. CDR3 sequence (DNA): TGTGCCAGCAGCCCGGACAGGCGCGAGCAGTACTTC.

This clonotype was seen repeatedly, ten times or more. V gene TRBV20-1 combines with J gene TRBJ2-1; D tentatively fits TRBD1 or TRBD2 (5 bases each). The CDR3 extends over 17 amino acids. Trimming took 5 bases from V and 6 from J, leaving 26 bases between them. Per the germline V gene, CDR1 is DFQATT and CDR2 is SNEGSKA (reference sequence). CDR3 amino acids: CSAGRVGGALRGNEQFF. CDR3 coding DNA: TGCAGTGCTGGACGAGTTGGGGGAGCTCTAAGAGGCAATGAGCAGTTCTTC.

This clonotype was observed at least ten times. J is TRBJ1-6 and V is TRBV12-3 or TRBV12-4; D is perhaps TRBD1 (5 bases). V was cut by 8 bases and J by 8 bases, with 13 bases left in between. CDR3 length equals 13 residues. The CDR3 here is CASSRKGDSPLHF. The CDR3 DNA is TGTGCCAGCTCACGAAAAGGGGATTCACCCCTCCACTTT.

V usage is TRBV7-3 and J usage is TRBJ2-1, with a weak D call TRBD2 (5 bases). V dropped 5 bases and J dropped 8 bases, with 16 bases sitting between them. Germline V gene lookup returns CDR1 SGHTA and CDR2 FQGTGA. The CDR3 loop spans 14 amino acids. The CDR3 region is CASSPRPPGDEQFF. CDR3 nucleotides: TGTGCCAGCAGCCCGCGACCACCCGGGGATGAGCAGTTCTTC.

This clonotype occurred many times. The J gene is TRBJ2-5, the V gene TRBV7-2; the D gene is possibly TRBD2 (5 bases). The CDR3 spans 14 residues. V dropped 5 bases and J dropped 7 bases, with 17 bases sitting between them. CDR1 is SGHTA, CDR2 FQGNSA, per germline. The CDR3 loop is CASSPVGRGRTQYF. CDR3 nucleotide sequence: TGTGCCAGCAGCCCAGTCGGACGGGGAAGGACCCAGTACTTC.